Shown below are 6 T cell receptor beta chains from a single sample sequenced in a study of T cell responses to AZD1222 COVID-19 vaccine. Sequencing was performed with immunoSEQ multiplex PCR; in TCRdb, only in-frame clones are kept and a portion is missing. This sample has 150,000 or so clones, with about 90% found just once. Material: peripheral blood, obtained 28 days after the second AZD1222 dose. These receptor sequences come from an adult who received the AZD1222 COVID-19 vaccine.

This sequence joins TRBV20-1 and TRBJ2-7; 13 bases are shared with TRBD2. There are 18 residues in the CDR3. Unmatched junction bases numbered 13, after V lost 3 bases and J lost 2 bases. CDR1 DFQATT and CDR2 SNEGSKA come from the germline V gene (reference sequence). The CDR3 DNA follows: TGCAGTGCTAGTCTCGGACTAGCGGGAGCTCGTTTTGCCTACGAGCAGTACTTC. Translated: CSASLGLAGARFAYEQYF.

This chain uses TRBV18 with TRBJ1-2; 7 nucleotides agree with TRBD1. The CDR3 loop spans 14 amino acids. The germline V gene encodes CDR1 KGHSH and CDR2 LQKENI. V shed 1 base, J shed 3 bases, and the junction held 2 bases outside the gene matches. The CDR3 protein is CASSPQGADYGYTF. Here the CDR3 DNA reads TGTGCCAGCTCACCACAGGGGGCAGACTATGGCTACACCTTC.

CDR3 in amino acids: CASSLGSYDTYYNEKLFF. As DNA, the CDR3 is TGCGCCAGCAGCTTGGGTTCTTACGACACCTATTACAATGAAAAACTGTTTTTT. The chain joins TRBV5-1 to TRBJ1-4; D gene ambiguous. V was trimmed by 0 bases and J by 5 bases, leaving 20 bases between them. The germline V gene encodes CDR1 SGHRS and CDR2 YFSETQ. The CDR3 is 18 amino acids.

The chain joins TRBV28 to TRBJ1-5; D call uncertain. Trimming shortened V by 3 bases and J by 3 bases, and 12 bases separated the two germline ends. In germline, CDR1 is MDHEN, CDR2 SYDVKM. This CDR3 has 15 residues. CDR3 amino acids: CASSLRERNNQPQHF. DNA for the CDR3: TGTGCCAGCAGTTTGAGGGAGAGAAACAATCAGCCCCAGCATTTT.

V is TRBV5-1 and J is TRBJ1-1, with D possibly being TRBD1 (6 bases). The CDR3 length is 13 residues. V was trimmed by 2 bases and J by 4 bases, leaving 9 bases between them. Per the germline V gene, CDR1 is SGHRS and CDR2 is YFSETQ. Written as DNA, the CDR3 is TGCGCCAGCAGCTTTGAAGGGGGCACTGAAGCTTTCTTT. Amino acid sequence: CASSFEGGTEAFF. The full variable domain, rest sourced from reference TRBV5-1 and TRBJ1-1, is KAGVTQTPRYLIKTRGQQVTLSCSPISGHRSVSWYQQTPGQGLQFLFEYFSETQRNKGNFPGRFSGRQFSNSRSEMNVSTLELGDSALYLCASSFEGGTEAFFGQGTRLTVV.

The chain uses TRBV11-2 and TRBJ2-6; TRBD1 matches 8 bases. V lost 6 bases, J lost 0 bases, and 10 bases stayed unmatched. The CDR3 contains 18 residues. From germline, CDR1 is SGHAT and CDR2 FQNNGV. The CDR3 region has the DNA TGTGCCAGCAGACTCGCCCAGGGGGCTAACTCTGGGGCCAACGTCCTGACTTTC. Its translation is CASRLAQGANSGANVLTF.